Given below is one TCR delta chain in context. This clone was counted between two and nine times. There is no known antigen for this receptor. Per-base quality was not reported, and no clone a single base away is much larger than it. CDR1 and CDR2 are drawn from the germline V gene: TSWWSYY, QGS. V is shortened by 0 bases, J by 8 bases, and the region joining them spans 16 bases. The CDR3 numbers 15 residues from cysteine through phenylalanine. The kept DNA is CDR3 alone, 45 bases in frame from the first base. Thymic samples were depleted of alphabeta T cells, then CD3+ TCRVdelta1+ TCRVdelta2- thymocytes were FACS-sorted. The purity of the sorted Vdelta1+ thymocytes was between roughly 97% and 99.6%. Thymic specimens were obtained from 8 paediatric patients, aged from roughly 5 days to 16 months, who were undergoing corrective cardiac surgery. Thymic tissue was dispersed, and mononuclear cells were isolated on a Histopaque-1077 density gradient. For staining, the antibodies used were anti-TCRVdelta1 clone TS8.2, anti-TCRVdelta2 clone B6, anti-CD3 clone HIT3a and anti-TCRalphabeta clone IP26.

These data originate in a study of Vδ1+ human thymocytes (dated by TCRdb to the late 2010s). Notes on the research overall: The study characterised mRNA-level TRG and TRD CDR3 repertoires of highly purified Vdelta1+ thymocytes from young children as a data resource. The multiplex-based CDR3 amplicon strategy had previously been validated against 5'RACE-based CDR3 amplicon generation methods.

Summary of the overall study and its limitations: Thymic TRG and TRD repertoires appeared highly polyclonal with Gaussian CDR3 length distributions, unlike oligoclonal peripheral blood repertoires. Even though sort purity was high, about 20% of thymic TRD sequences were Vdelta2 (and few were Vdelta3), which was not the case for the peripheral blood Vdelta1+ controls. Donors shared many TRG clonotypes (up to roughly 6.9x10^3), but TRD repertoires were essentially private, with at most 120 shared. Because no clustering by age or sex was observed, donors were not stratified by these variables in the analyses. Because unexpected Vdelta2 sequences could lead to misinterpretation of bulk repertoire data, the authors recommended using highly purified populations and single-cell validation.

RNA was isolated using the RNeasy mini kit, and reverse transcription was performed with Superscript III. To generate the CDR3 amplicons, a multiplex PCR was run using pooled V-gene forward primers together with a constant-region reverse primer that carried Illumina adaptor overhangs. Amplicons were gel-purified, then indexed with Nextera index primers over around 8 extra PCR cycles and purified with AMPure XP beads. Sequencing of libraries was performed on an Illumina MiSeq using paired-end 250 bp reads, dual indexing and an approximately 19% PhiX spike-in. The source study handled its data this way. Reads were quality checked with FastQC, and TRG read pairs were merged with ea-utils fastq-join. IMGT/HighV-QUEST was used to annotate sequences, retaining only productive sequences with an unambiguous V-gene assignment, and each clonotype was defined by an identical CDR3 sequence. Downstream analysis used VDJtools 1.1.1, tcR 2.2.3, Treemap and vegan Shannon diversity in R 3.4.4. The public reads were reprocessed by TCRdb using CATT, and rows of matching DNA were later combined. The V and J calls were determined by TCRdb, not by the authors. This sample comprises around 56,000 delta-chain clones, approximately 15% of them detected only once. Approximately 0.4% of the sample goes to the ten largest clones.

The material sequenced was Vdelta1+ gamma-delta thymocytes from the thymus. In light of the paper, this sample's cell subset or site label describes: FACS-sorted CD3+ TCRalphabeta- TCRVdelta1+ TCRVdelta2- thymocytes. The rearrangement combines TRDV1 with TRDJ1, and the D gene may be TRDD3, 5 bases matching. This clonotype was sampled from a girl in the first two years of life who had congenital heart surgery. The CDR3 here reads CALGELSWARGKLIF. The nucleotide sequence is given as TGTGCTCTTGGGGAACTAAGCTGGGCTCGTGGGAAACTCATCTTT.